The 2 T cell receptor beta chains in this list originate from one sample, sequenced in a study of cytomegalovirus exposure and HLA in healthy donors. Primers for the PCR totalled 60 Vbeta and 13 Jbeta. The table came from immunoSEQ multiplex PCR; TCRdb's copy has only in-frame clones and leaves some out. The data hold roughly 130,000 clones, with roughly 82% observed a single time. Sequencing input: PBMCs. These receptor sequences come from a male donor in good health and CMV-seropositive.

There are a few counts of this clone. This chain links TRBV30 with TRBJ2-3; D ambiguous. From germline, CDR1 is GTSNPN and CDR2 SVGIG (reference sequence). This CDR3 has 12 amino acids. The V end was cut by 1 base, the J end by 5 bases, with 7 bases between. CDR3 bases: TGTGCCTGGAGTGGGGCCCGAGATACGCAGTATTTT. Its protein is CAWSGARDTQYF.

The rearrangement joins TRBV2 to TRBJ2-5; D is possibly TRBD1 (6 bases). V lost 8 bases and J 7 bases, leaving 29 bases between the germline ends. The CDR3 loop spans 17 amino acids. Germline-derived CDR1 and CDR2 are SNHLY and FYNNEI. CDR3 coding DNA: TGTGCCAGCCGGTCAGGGTTGGGTCACGCGACAGGCGGGACCCAGTACTTC. Amino acid sequence: CASRSGLGHATGGTQYF.